The 32 T cell receptor beta chains below come from one sample, sequenced in a study of blood T cell repertoires in COVID-19. TCRdb's copy holds only in-frame clones and misses some; the assay was immunoSEQ multiplex PCR. The sample shows about 400,000 clones, 85% to 90% of them seen only once. The sequenced sample consisted of PBMCs or T cells enriched from blood (not recorded which). Receptors were obtained from a woman aged 25-40 years who had recovered from COVID-19.

J is TRBJ1-6 and V is TRBV10-3; TRBD1 is a possible D gene (6 bases). V shed 8 bases and J shed 7 bases, with 9 bases lying between them. This CDR3 contains 12 residues. Germline values: CDR1 ENHRY, CDR2 SYGVKD. CDR3 sequence reads: CAIRDTNSPLHF. CDR3 DNA sequence: TGTGCCATCCGGGACACCAATTCACCCCTCCACTTT.

The chain joins TRBV2 to TRBJ1-4, with 7 nucleotides matching TRBD1. The length of the CDR3 is 13 residues. Germline assignment: CDR1 SNHLY and CDR2 FYNNEI. The V gene end was trimmed by 6 bases and the J gene end by 7 bases; junction bases not matched to a gene: 5. Here the CDR3 reads CASSRDRVEKLFF. CDR3 DNA: TGTGCCAGCAGCCGCGACAGGGTTGAAAAACTGTTTTTT.

The rearrangement links TRBV7-8 to TRBJ2-3, with TRBD2 as a possible D gene (6 bases). The CDR3 spans 15 residues. Trimming shortened V by 4 bases and J by 0 bases, and 11 bases separated the two germline ends. The germline V gene has CDR1 SGHVS and CDR2 FQNEAQ. This CDR3 reads CASSSLAGSTDTQYF. The CDR3 DNA is TGTGCCAGCAGCTCCTTGGCGGGGAGCACAGATACGCAGTATTTT.

The V and J genes are TRBV12-3 or TRBV12-4 and TRBJ2-5; TRBD2 matches at 8 bases. Trimming cost V 6 bases and J 5 bases; bases outside gene matches: 5. The CDR3 sequence is 13 residues long. The CDR3 DNA reads as TGTGCCAGCAGACCAGCGGGAGCCGAGACCCAGTACTTC. Residues: CASRPAGAETQYF.

The gene calls are TRBV18 and TRBJ1-2, with D possibly being TRBD1 (6 bases). CDR1 and CDR2 (germline): KGHSH, LQKENI. CDR3 length equals 13 residues. The germline V and J ends were trimmed by 3 bases and 8 bases, with 13 bases remaining between them. The CDR3 loop is CASSPTGNLGYTF. CDR3 in DNA: TGTGCCAGCTCACCTACAGGGAATCTGGGCTACACCTTC.

The chain carries TRBV5-1 and TRBJ1-1; D might be TRBD1 (5 bases). The CDR3 is made up of 14 amino acids. From germline, CDR1 is SGHRS and CDR2 YFSETQ. V lost 0 bases and J lost 3, with 9 bases in between. This CDR3 is CASSLAVRDTEAFF. CDR3 nucleotide sequence: TGCGCCAGCAGCTTGGCCGTCAGGGACACTGAAGCTTTCTTT.

CDR3 protein: CASSAYPRELFF. CDR3 sequence (DNA): TGTGCCAGCAGTGCCTACCCCAGGGAGCTGTTTTTT. J is TRBJ2-2 and V is TRBV12-3 or TRBV12-4; D gene ambiguous. The V end was cut by 5 bases, the J end by 9 bases, with 10 bases between. The CDR3 contains 12 residues.

This sequence joins TRBV7-6 and TRBJ1-5; 7 bases match TRBD1. CDR1 SGHVS and CDR2 FNYEAQ come from the germline V gene. This CDR3 is 13 amino acids long. After removal of 8 bases from V and 4 bases from J, the junction contained 5 bases not matched to a gene. The CDR3 nucleotides read TGTGCCAGCGGGACAGCTGAAAATCAGCCCCAGCATTTT. Its protein product is CASGTAENQPQHF.

Comments on this clone: Other DNA sequences from this sample encode an identical CDR3 as well. This sequence joins TRBV9 and TRBJ1-2, with a possible D match to TRBD1 (5 bases). From germline, CDR1 is SGDLS and CDR2 YYNGEE. V lost 0 bases and J 4 bases, leaving 10 bases between the germline ends. This CDR3 has 14 residues. CDR3 DNA sequence: TGTGCCAGCAGCGTAGGCGGAGGGACCTATGGCTACACCTTC. Translating it yields CASSVGGGTYGYTF.

This chain links TRBV9 with TRBJ1-4; D call uncertain. The CDR3 consists of 16 residues. The V end was cut by 0 bases, the J end by 5 bases, with 14 bases between. Germline CDR1 is SGDLS and CDR2 is YYNGEE. In DNA form, the CDR3 reads TGTGCCAGCAGCGTAGACCGATGGCCGATAAATGAAAAACTGTTTTTT. Protein sequence: CASSVDRWPINEKLFF.

The chain is built from TRBV10-2 and TRBJ2-7, with 11 positions matching TRBD2. The CDR3 is made up of 14 amino acids. The J segment lost 3 bases and the V segment lost 5 bases, leaving 3 bases of the junction unmatched. Germline V lookup: CDR1 WSHSY, CDR2 SAAADI. The CDR3 spells CASSSGTSGYEQYF. In DNA form, the CDR3 reads TGCGCCAGCAGTTCCGGGACTAGCGGCTACGAGCAGTACTTC.

The V and J genes are TRBV14 and TRBJ2-7; D may be TRBD1 (5 bases). This CDR3 has 14 residues. The germline V and J ends were trimmed by 0 bases and 2 bases, with 8 bases remaining between them. CDR1 and CDR2 (germline): SGHDN, FVKESK. The CDR3 sequence is CASSQDWGAYEQYF. CDR3 sequence (DNA): TGTGCCAGCAGCCAAGATTGGGGCGCCTACGAGCAGTACTTC. Based on the CDR3 plus reference TRBV14 and TRBJ2-7, the full variable domain is EAGVTQFPSHSVIEKGQTVTLRCDPISGHDNLYWYRRVMGKEIKFLLHFVKESKQDESGMPNNRFLAERTGGTYSTLKVQPAELEDSGVYFCASSQDWGAYEQYFGPGTRLTVT.

The chain carries TRBV25-1 and TRBJ1-2, with 7 positions matching TRBD1. Germline V lookup: CDR1 MGHDK, CDR2 SYGVNS. Trimming at V came to 6 bases and at J to 3 bases, leaving 4 bases not matched to a gene. The CDR3 extends over 13 amino acids. The CDR3 is CASSRDRDYGYTF. CDR3 DNA: TGTGCCAGCAGCCGGGACAGAGACTATGGCTACACCTTC.

The chain is built from TRBV6-4 and TRBJ1-1; 7 positions match TRBD1. J gave up 3 bases and V 5 bases, and 3 bases lay outside the gene matches. This CDR3 contains 13 residues. Germline lookup yields CDR1 MRHNA and CDR2 SNTAGT. CDR3 in amino acids: CASSYTGDTEAFF. DNA of the CDR3: TGTGCCAGCAGTTATACAGGGGACACTGAAGCTTTCTTT.

The J gene is TRBJ2-2, the V gene TRBV5-4, with D perhaps matching TRBD1 (6 bases). The CDR3 sequence is 15 residues long. The germline CDR1 and CDR2 sequences are SGHNT and YYREEE (reference sequence). Trimming pared 2 bases from V and 5 bases from J, leaving 13 bases between. The CDR3 here is CASSLTQGGTGELFF. CDR3 nucleotides: TGTGCCAGCAGCTTAACACAAGGGGGAACCGGGGAGCTGTTTTTT. Complete variable domain (other parts from reference TRBV5-4 and TRBJ2-2): ETGVTQSPTHLIKTRGQQVTLRCSSQSGHNTVSWYQQALGQGPQFIFQYYREEENGRGNFPPRFSGLQFPNYSSELNVNALELDDSALYLCASSLTQGGTGELFFGEGSRLTVL.

The V and J genes are TRBV2 and TRBJ2-5; 8 positions agree with TRBD1. Germline V gene data show CDR1 as SNHLY and CDR2 as FYNNEI. The CDR3 is 14 residues long. J gave up 5 bases and V 6 bases, and 8 bases lay outside the gene matches. CDR3 loop: CASRGGQVLETQYF. The CDR3 DNA follows: TGTGCCAGCAGGGGGGGACAGGTGCTCGAGACCCAGTACTTC.

In DNA form, the CDR3 reads TGTGCCAGCAGTAATAGCGGGGGGGCCGAGGATACGCAGTATTTT. This gives the protein CASSNSGGAEDTQYF. The rearrangement uses TRBV5-6 and TRBJ2-3; the match to TRBD2 covers 11 bases. V trimming: 5 bases; J trimming: 6 bases; junction bases outside the gene matches: 8. Germline V lookup: CDR1 SGHDT, CDR2 YYEEEE. CDR3 size: 15 residues. The whole variable domain, filled in from reference TRBV5-6 and TRBJ2-3, reads DAGVTQSPTHLIKTRGQQVTLRCSPKSGHDTVSWYQQALGQGPQFIFQYYEEEERQRGNFPDRFSGHQFPNYSSELNVNALLLGDSALYLCASSNSGGAEDTQYFGPGTRLTVL.

V usage is TRBV28 and J usage is TRBJ2-1; D call uncertain. V lost 3 bases and J 4 bases, leaving 13 bases between the germline ends. This CDR3 has 15 residues. Germline-derived CDR1 and CDR2 are MDHEN and SYDVKM. CDR3 sequence: CASSFSPRSYNEQFF. As DNA, the CDR3 is TGTGCCAGCAGTTTCTCCCCGCGTTCATACAATGAGCAGTTCTTC.

This clone appeared a few times. The chain carries TRBV7-9 and TRBJ2-1; TRBD2 matches at 15 bases. Losses at the gene ends were 2 bases for V and 8 bases for J; bases not matched to a gene: 4. From germline, CDR1 is SEHNR and CDR2 FQNEAQ (reference sequence). The CDR3 covers 16 residues. The CDR3 loop is CASSLWTSGRADEQFF. Here the CDR3 DNA reads TGTGCCAGCAGCTTATGGACTAGCGGGAGGGCTGATGAGCAGTTCTTC.

This chain joins TRBV7-9 and TRBJ2-1; 8 bases fit TRBD2. V shed 10 bases and J 9 bases; nucleotides not matched to a gene: 17. The CDR3 has 15 residues. Germline V gene sequence: CDR1 SEHNR, CDR2 FQNEAQ (reference sequence). The CDR3 loop is CATGGDGIPPGEQFF. The CDR3, as DNA: TGTGCCACGGGAGGGGATGGGATCCCGCCTGGTGAGCAGTTCTTC.

V usage is TRBV6-5 and J usage is TRBJ2-2; no firm D call. Between the trimmed V and J ends, which lost 7 bases and 5 bases, there was a span of 8 bases. Per the germline V gene, CDR1 is MNHEY and CDR2 is SVGAGI. The CDR3 consists of 12 residues. CDR3 region: CASNVGTGELFF. The DNA for the CDR3 is TGTGCCAGCAACGTCGGGACCGGGGAGCTGTTTTTT.

The chain uses TRBV10-1 and TRBJ2-7, with 11 bases matching TRBD2. Trimming took 6 bases from V and 4 from J; bases not matched to a gene: 14. CDR1 and CDR2 (germline): WNHNN, SYGVQD (reference sequence). This CDR3 is built from 17 residues. Here the CDR3 DNA reads TGCGCCAGCAGAAAAGCGCAGACTAGCGGGATTTTGTACGAGCAGTACTTC. Amino acid sequence: CASRKAQTSGILYEQYF.

The chain has TRBV6-5 and TRBJ2-1, with 11 positions matching TRBD2. Germline CDR1 is MNHEY and CDR2 is SVGAGI. This CDR3 comprises 12 residues. After removal of 11 bases from V and 7 bases from J, the junction contained 4 bases not matched to a gene. CDR3 nucleotides: TGTGCCTCTAGCGGGGGGCGGAATGAGCAGTTCTTC. This sequence encodes CASSGGRNEQFF.

The chain employs TRBV28 and TRBJ1-6, with D uncertain. In germline, CDR1 is MDHEN, CDR2 SYDVKM. This CDR3 has 16 residues. Between the trimmed V and J ends, which lost 2 bases and 0 bases, there was a span of 8 bases. The chain's CDR3 is CASSLRGSSYNSPLHF. The CDR3, as DNA: TGTGCCAGCAGTTTACGAGGGAGCTCCTATAATTCACCCCTCCACTTT.

The chain combines TRBV4-2 with TRBJ2-3; D gene uncertain. Germline V gene sequence: CDR1 LGHNA, CDR2 YNFKEQ. Trimming shortened V by 6 bases and J by 4 bases, and 11 bases separated the two germline ends. This CDR3 has 13 amino acids. For the CDR3, the DNA is TGTGCCAGCAGTCCTCCTCCCTCAGATACGCAGTATTTT. It specifies CASSPPPSDTQYF.

V gene TRBV18 combines with J gene TRBJ1-1; D not resolved. Trimming shortened V by 4 bases and J by 3 bases, and 9 bases separated the two germline ends. The CDR3 spans 13 residues. Germline-derived CDR1 and CDR2 are KGHSH and LQKENI. The CDR3 loop reads CASSRGADTEAFF. The CDR3 nucleotides read TGTGCCAGCTCACGGGGAGCCGACACTGAAGCTTTCTTT. The entire variable domain, with the rest obtained from reference TRBV18 and TRBJ1-1, is as follows: NAGVMQNPRHLVRRRGQEARLRCSPMKGHSHVYWYRQLPEEGLKFMVYLQKENIIDESGMPKERFSAEFPKEGPSILRIQQVVRGDSAAYFCASSRGADTEAFFGQGTRLTVV.

This chain connects TRBV19 to TRBJ1-5; D perhaps matches TRBD1 (5 bases). The CDR3 runs 14 residues. The germline V and J ends were trimmed by 5 bases and 3 bases, with 11 bases remaining between them. From germline, CDR1 is LNHDA and CDR2 SQIVND (reference sequence). The CDR3 spells CASSAQGYNQPQHF. In DNA, the CDR3 is TGTGCCAGTAGTGCCCAGGGTTACAATCAGCCCCAGCATTTT.

V and J are TRBV19 and TRBJ1-2; TRBD1 is a possible D gene (6 bases). The CDR3 totals 13 residues. The germline V and J ends were trimmed by 10 bases and 8 bases, with 20 bases remaining between them. Germline loops: CDR1 LNHDA, CDR2 SQIVND (reference sequence). The CDR3 nucleotides are TGTGCCACATACGGGGGGCAATACAAAGGCTACACCTTC. It specifies CATYGGQYKGYTF.

This chain links TRBV9 with TRBJ2-3; 7 bases align to TRBD1. The CDR3 consists of 16 residues. J was trimmed by 1 base and V by 3 bases; bases with no gene match: 8. Looked up from germline, CDR1 is SGDLS and CDR2 is YYNGEE. The CDR3 DNA follows: TGTGCCAGCAGCGCATATACAGGGGTGGGCACAGATACGCAGTATTTT. It is translated as CASSAYTGVGTDTQYF.

This clone was detected many times. This sequence joins TRBV6-5 and TRBJ2-2; TRBD2 matches 12 bases. Per germline, CDR1 MNHEY and CDR2 SVGAGI. V trimming: 1 base; J trimming: 6 bases; junction bases outside the gene matches: 3. CDR3 size: 16 residues. The CDR3 DNA is TGTGCCAGCAGTTACTTGACTAGCGGGAGACCCGGGGAGCTGTTTTTT. It translates to CASSYLTSGRPGELFF.

This clone was detected a few times. This chain connects TRBV7-2 to TRBJ1-4; D gene uncertain. The CDR3 extends over 17 amino acids. Germline V gene data show CDR1 as SGHTA and CDR2 as FQGNSA. V dropped 1 base and J dropped 7 bases, with 19 bases sitting between them. The CDR3 nucleotides read TGTGCCAGCAGCTTAGATAGTGTGGTGGCGCCGGGTGAAAAACTGTTTTTT. Its protein is CASSLDSVVAPGEKLFF.

The chain joins TRBV6-5 to TRBJ2-1, with 8 bases identical to TRBD1. Germline V gene sequence: CDR1 MNHEY, CDR2 SVGAGI. V lost 2 bases, J lost 1 base, and 1 base stayed unmatched. The CDR3 length is 15 residues. DNA for the CDR3: TGTGCCAGCAGTTACGACAGGGGATCCTACAATGAGCAGTTCTTC. Translating gives CASSYDRGSYNEQFF.